The text below deals with one T cell receptor (beta chain). Trimming took off 4 bases at V and 12 bases at J, with 20 bases between the two ends. The CDR3 extends over 15 amino acids. Germline assignment: CDR1 SGHNT and CDR2 YYREEE (reference sequence). This sample is drawn from a study of cytomegalovirus exposure and HLA in healthy donors. 60 Vbeta and 13 Jbeta primers were used in PCR. The data were produced by immunoSEQ multiplex PCR, yet TCRdb's version contains in-frame clones alone and is incomplete. The sample holds approximately 120,000 clones, 60% to 75% seen once. Sample: PBMCs. This chain links TRBV5-4 with TRBJ2-6; D possibly corresponds to TRBD2 (6 bases). This clonotype originated in a woman between 50 and 59 years old in good health and CMV-seropositive. For the CDR3, the DNA is TGTGCCAGCAGCCAGGCGGGGAATACGTTAAGCGTCCTGACTTTC. Translated, it gives CASSQAGNTLSVLTF.